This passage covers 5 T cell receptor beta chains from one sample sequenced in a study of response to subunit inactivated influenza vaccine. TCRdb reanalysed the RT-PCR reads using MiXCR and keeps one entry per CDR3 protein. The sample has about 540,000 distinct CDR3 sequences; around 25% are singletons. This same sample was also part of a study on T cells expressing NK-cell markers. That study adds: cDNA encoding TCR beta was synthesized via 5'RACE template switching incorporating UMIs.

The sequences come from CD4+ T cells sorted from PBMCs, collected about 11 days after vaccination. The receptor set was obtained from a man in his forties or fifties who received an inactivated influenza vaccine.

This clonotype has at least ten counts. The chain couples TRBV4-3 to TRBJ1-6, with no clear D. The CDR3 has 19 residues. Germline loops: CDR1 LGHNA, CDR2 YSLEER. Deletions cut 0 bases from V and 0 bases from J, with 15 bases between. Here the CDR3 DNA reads TGCGCCAGCAGCCAAGATTATTACATCCAGAGCTCCTATAATTCACCCCTCCACTTT. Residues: CASSQDYYIQSSYNSPLHF.

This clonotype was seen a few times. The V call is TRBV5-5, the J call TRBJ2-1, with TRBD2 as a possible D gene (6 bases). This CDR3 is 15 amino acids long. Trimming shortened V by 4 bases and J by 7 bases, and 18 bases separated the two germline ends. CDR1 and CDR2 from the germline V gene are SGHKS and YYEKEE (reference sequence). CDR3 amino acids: CASSRGLGRDNEQFF. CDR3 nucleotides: TGTGCCAGCAGCCGGGGGTTAGGTAGGGATAATGAGCAGTTCTTC.

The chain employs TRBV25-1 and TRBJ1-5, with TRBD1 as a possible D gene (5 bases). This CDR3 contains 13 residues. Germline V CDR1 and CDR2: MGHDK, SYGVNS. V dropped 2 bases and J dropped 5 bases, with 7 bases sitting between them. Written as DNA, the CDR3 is TGTGCCAGCAGTGAAGGGGCATATCAGCCCCAGCATTTT. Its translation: CASSEGAYQPQHF.

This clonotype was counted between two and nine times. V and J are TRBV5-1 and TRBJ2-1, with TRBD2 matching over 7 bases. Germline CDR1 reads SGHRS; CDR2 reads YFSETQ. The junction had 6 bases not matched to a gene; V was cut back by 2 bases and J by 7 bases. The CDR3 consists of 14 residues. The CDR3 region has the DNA TGCGCCAGCAGCTTAGGCGGGAGAGGTAATGAGCAGTTCTTC. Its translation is CASSLGGRGNEQFF.

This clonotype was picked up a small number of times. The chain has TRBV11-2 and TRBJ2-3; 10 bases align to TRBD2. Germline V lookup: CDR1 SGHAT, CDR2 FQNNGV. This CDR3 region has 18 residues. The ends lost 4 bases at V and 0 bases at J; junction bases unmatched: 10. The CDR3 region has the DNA TGTGCCAGCAGCTCAGTCCCTAGCGGGGGACTAAGCACAGATACGCAGTATTTT. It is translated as CASSSVPSGGLSTDTQYF.